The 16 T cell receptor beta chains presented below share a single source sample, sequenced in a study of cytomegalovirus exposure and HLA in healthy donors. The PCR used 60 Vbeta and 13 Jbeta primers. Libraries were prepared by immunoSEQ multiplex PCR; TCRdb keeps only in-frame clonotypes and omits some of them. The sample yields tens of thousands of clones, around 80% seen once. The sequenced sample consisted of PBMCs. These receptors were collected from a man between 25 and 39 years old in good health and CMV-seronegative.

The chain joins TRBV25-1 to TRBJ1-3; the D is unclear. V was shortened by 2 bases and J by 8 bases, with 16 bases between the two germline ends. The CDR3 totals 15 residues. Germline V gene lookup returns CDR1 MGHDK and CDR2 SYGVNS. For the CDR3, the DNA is TGTGCCAGCAGTGAACGACGGGAGCGGGGAGACACCATATATTTT. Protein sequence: CASSERRERGDTIYF.

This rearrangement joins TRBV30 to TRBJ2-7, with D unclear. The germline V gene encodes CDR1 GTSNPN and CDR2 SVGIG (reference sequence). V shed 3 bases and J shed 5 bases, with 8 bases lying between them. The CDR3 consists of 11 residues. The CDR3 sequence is CAWRLVHEQYF. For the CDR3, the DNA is TGTGCCTGGAGGCTAGTGCACGAGCAGTACTTC.

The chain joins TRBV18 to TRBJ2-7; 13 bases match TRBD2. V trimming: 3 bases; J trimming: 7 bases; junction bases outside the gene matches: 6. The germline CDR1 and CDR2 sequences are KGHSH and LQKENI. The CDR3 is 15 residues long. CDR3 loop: CASSPGLAGAGEQYF. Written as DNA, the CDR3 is TGTGCCAGCTCACCCGGACTAGCGGGAGCGGGGGAGCAGTACTTC.

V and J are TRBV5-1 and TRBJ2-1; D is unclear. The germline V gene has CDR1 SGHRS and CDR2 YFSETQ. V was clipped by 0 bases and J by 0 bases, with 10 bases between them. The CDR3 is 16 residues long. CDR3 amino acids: CASSLDSRSSYNEQFF. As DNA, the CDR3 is TGCGCCAGCAGCTTGGACTCCCGGAGCTCCTACAATGAGCAGTTCTTC.

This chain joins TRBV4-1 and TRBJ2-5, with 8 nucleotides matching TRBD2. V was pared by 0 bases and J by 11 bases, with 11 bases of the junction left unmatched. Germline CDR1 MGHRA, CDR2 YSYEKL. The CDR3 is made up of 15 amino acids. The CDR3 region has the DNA TGCGCCAGCAGCCAAGACCGTAGCGGGACAAGGGAGCAGTACTTC. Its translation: CASSQDRSGTREQYF.

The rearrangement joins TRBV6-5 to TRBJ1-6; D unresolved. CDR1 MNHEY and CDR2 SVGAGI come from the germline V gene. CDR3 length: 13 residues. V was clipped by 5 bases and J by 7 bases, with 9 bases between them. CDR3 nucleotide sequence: TGTGCCAGCAGTGCACAGTACAATTCACCCCTCCACTTT. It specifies CASSAQYNSPLHF.

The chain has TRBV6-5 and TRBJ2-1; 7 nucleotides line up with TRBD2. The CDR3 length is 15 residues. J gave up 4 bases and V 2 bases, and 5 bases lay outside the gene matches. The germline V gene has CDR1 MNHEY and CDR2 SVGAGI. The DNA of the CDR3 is TGTGCCAGCAGTTACGATGGCGGGGGATACAATGAGCAGTTCTTC. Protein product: CASSYDGGGYNEQFF.

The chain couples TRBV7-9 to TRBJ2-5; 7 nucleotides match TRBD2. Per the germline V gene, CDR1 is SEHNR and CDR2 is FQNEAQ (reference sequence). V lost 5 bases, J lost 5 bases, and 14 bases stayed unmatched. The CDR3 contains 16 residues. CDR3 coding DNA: TGTGCCAGCAGCCCGGCCGGGCGGCGGGGGATCGAGACCCAGTACTTC. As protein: CASSPAGRRGIETQYF.

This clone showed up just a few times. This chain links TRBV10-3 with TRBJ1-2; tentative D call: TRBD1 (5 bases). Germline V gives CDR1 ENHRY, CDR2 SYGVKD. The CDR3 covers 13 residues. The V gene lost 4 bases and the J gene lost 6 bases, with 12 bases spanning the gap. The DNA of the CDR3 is TGTGCCATCAGTGCAGGCAGGGAGGATGGCTACACCTTC. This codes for CAISAGREDGYTF.

This chain's CDR3 is CASSFGGQGKETQYF. CDR3 DNA: TGTGCCAGCAGCTTCGGTGGACAGGGGAAGGAGACCCAGTACTTC. This chain links TRBV5-6 with TRBJ2-5; 9 nucleotides align to TRBD1. After removal of 2 bases from V and 5 bases from J, the junction contained 7 bases not matched to a gene. The CDR3 loop spans 15 amino acids. Germline lookup yields CDR1 SGHDT and CDR2 YYEEEE.

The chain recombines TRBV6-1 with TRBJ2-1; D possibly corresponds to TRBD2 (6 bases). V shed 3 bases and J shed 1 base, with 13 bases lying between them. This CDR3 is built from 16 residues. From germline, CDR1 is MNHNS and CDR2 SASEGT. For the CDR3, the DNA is TGTGCCAGCAGTGACCTTAGGAGGGGTTCCTACAATGAGCAGTTCTTC. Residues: CASSDLRRGSYNEQFF.

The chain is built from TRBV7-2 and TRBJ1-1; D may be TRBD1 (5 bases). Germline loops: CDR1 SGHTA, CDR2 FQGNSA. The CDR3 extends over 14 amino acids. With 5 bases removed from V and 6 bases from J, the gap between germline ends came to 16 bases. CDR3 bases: TGTGCCAGCAGCCTCGGTCCAGGGTTGGCTGAAGCTTTCTTT. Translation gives CASSLGPGLAEAFF.

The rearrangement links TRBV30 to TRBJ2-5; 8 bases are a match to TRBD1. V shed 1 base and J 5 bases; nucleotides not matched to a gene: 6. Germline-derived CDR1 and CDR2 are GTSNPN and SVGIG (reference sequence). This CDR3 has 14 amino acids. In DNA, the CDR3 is TGTGCCTGGAGTGCTGACAGGGGTTTTGAGACCCAGTACTTC. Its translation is CAWSADRGFETQYF. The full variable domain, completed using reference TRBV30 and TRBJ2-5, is SQTIHQWPATLVQPVGSPLSLECTVEGTSNPNLYWYRQAAGRGLQLLFYSVGIGQISSEVPQNLSASRPQDRQFILSSKKLLLSDSGFYLCAWSADRGFETQYFGPGTRLLVL.

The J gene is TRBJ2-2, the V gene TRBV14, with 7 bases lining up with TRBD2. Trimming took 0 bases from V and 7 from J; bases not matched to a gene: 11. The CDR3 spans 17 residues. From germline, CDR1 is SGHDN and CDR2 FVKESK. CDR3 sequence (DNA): TGTGCCAGCAGCCAAGATCGGTGGCGGGAGTCGGGCGGGGAGCTGTTTTTT. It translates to CASSQDRWRESGGELFF.

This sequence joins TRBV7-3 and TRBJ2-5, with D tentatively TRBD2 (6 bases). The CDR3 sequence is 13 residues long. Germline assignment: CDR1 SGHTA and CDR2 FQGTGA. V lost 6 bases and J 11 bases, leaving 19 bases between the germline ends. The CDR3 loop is CASSSGPQREQYF. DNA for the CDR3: TGTGCCAGCAGTAGTGGGCCCCAACGGGAGCAGTACTTC. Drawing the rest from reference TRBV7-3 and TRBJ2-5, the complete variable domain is GAGVSQTPSNKVTEKGKYVELRCDPISGHTALYWYRQSLGQGPEFLIYFQGTGAADDSGLPNDRFFAVRPEGSVSTLKIQRTERGDSAVYLCASSSGPQREQYFGPGTRLLVL.

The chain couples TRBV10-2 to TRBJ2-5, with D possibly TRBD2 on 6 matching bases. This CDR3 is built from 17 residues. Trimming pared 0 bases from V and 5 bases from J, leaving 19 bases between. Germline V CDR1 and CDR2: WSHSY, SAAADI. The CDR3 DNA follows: TGCGCCAGCAGTGAGTCCGGCCCACTCGGGGGATGGGAGACCCAGTACTTC. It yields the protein CASSESGPLGGWETQYF.